A selection of T cell receptor beta chains follows, all from one sample in a study of T-cell memory formation after mild COVID-19. TCRdb used MiXCR to reprocess the 5' RACE reads, holding one entry per CDR3 protein. The repertoire consists of 110,000 to 150,000 distinct CDR3 sequences, with more than 13% occurring once and the leading ten covering around 28%. The specimen sequenced was PBMCs or a T cell subset sorted from them (not recorded which). The receptors shown here come from an adult woman who had mild COVID-19 (a few samples of this study predate the infection). Cell type and time point are not known. CDR3s include the opening cysteine and the closing phenylalanine or tryptophan. The order of the fields is J gene, V gene, clone size, D gene, CDR3 protein, CDR3 DNA. The D gene is left open where the match is weak. Clone sizes are given selectively: once, few, many, or a class where the clone is expanded.

TRBJ2-2,TRBV7-2,.,.,CASSLYVGGANTGELFF,TGTGCCAGCAGCCTTTACGTGGGGGGAGCGAACACCGGGGAGCTGTTTTTT
TRBJ2-3,TRBV30,.,.,CAWNSGMGTDTQYF,TGTGCCTGGAATTCAGGGATGGGCACAGATACGCAGTATTTT
TRBJ2-4,TRBV19,.,.,CASRPLVGGGNIQYF,TGTGCCAGTAGACCCCTGGTGGGAGGAGGAAACATTCAGTACTTC
TRBJ2-1,TRBV27,many,.,CASSLSYQVRDNEQFF,TGTGCCAGCAGTTTATCTTATCAAGTTCGGGACAATGAGCAGTTCTTC
TRBJ2-7,TRBV6-1,.,.,CASRELFHEQYF,TGTGCCAGCAGGGAACTTTTTCACGAGCAGTACTTC
TRBJ1-1,TRBV24-1,.,.,CAAGTVDEAFF,TGTGCCGCGGGGACGGTCGATGAAGCTTTCTTT
TRBJ2-1,TRBV4-2,.,TRBD1,CASSQDLSGGDNEQFF,TGTGCCAGCAGCCAAGATCTCTCAGGGGGAGACAATGAGCAGTTCTTC
TRBJ1-6,TRBV23-1,.,.,CASSQKRAAKNSPLHF,TGCGCCAGCAGCCAAAAGAGGGCCGCCAAAAATTCACCCCTCCACTTT
TRBJ2-7,TRBV18,many,TRBD1,CASSPIGQGHYEQYF,TGTGCCAGCTCACCAATCGGACAGGGGCATTACGAGCAGTACTTC
TRBJ1-6,TRBV7-3,few,.,CASSPTGRYNSPLHF,TGTGCCAGCAGCCCAACAGGGAGGTATAATTCACCCCTCCACTTT
TRBJ1-6,TRBV27,few,TRBD1,CASSLSLGGSSPLHF,TGTGCCAGCAGTTTATCGTTAGGGGGCAGTTCACCCCTCCACTTT
TRBJ2-7,TRBV7-2,many,TRBD1,CASSWGQGYEQYF,TGTGCCAGCAGCTGGGGACAGGGGTACGAGCAGTACTTC
TRBJ1-1,TRBV15,few,.,CATSRNRDLNTEAFF,TGTGCCACCAGCCGGAACAGGGATTTGAACACTGAAGCTTTCTTT
TRBJ2-7,TRBV29-1,.,TRBD2,CSAVRGGDEQYF,TGCAGCGCCGTACGGGGGGGCGACGAGCAGTACTTC
TRBJ1-1,TRBV7-6,few,.,CASSLEQNTEAFF,TGTGCCAGCAGCTTAGAACAGAACACTGAAGCTTTCTTT
TRBJ2-2,TRBV11-1,.,.,CASSLTPTRGGELFF,TGTGCCAGCAGCCTGACTCCTACTAGAGGCGGGGAGCTGTTTTTT
TRBJ2-7,TRBV5-1,few,TRBD2,CASSLVLAESYEQYF,TGCGCCAGCAGCTTGGTCCTAGCGGAGAGCTACGAGCAGTACTTC
TRBJ2-7,TRBV30,few,.,CAWSVRQISYEQYF,TGTGCCTGGAGTGTACGGCAGATTTCCTACGAGCAGTACTTC
TRBJ2-5,TRBV27,few,.,CASSLFTSGETQYF,TGTGCCAGCAGTTTATTCACTAGTGGGGAGACCCAGTACTTC
TRBJ2-1,TRBV7-6,few,TRBD2,CASSRLREGYNEQFF,TGTGCCAGCAGCCGGTTGCGGGAGGGGTACAATGAGCAGTTCTTC
TRBJ1-1,TRBV5-4,.,.,CASRATRGTEAFF,TGTGCCAGCAGAGCCACGCGTGGGACTGAAGCTTTCTTT
TRBJ2-5,TRBV3-1,.,TRBD1,CASKLRDSQETQYF,TGTGCCAGCAAGCTCCGGGACAGTCAAGAGACCCAGTACTTC
TRBJ2-1,TRBV12-5,few,.,CASAQIYNEQFF,TGTGCTAGTGCCCAGATTTACAATGAGCAGTTCTTC
TRBJ2-7,TRBV27,many,.,CASSRGGVPLSYEQYF,TGTGCCAGCTCTAGGGGAGGAGTCCCCCTCTCCTACGAGCAGTACTTC
TRBJ2-7,TRBV4-2,few,TRBD2,CASSQDGPSAGGSYEQYF,TGTGCCAGCAGCCAAGATGGCCCCTCAGCGGGAGGGTCCTACGAGCAGTACTTC
TRBJ2-7,TRBV7-9,many,.,CASSLQDGYEQYF,TGTGCCAGCAGCTTACAGGACGGCTACGAGCAGTACTTC
TRBJ1-2,TRBV14,few,TRBD1,CASSQAYRGAPGNYGYTF,TGTGCCAGCAGCCAAGCATACAGGGGGGCTCCAGGGAACTATGGCTACACCTTC
TRBJ2-5,TRBV5-5,few,.,CASSFWGQETQYF,TGTGCCAGCAGCTTTTGGGGGCAAGAGACCCAGTACTTC